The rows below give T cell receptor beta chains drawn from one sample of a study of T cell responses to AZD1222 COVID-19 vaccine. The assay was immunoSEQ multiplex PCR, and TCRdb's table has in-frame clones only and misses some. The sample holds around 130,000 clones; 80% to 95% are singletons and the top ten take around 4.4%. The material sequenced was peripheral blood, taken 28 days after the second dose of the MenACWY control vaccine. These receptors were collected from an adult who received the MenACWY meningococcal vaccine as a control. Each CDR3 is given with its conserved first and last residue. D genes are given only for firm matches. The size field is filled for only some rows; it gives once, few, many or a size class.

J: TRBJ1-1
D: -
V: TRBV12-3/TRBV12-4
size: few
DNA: TGTGCCAGCAGTTTAGGGGACAAACCTGAAGCTTTCTTT
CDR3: CASSLGDKPEAFF

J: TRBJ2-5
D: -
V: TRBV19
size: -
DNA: TGTGCCAGTAGTATAGGGGGCTGGGAGACCCAGTACTTC
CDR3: CASSIGGWETQYF

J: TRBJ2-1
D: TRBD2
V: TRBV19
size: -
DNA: TGTGCCAGTAGTATGGGACTAGCGGATTACAATGAGCAGTTCTTC
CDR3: CASSMGLADYNEQFF

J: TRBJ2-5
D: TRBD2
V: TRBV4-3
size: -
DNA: TGCGCCAGCAGCGAGCGGGGGTACCAAGAGACCCAGTACTTC
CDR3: CASSERGYQETQYF

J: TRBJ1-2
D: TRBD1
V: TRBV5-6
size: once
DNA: TGTGCCAGCAGCTTTGGGACAGGGGTTACCTATGGCTACACCTTC
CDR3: CASSFGTGVTYGYTF

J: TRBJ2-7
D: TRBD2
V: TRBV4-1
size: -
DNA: TGCGCCAGCAGCCAAATGAGTATCGGGAGGGACTACTACGAGCAGTACTTC
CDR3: CASSQMSIGRDYYEQYF

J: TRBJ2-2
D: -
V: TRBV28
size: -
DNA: TGTGCCAGCAGTTTCGTCACCGGGGAGCTGTTTTTT
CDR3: CASSFVTGELFF

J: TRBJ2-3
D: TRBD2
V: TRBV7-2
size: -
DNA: TGTGCCAGCAGCTTAGGGGAGGGAGATACGCAGTATTTT
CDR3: CASSLGEGDTQYF

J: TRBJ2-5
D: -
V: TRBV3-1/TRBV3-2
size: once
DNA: TGTGCCAGCAGCCGGGCCGGCACAGGGAGGGAGACCCAGTACTTC
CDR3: CASSRAGTGRETQYF

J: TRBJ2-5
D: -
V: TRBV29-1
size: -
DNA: TGCAGCGGTAATGGGGGGCAAGGGGAGACCCAGTACTTC
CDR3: CSGNGGQGETQYF

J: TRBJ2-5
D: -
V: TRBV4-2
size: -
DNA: TGTGCCAGCAGCCCGACAACGACTGTACAAGAGACCCAGTACTTC
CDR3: CASSPTTTVQETQYF

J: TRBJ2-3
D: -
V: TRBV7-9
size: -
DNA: TGTGCCAGCAGCTTAGCGGGGGACACAGATACGCAGTATTTT
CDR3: CASSLAGDTDTQYF

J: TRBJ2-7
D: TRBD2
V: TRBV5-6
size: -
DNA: TGTGCCAGCAGCCTACGGACTAGCGGGAGTCACCCCGAGCAGTACTTC
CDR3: CASSLRTSGSHPEQYF

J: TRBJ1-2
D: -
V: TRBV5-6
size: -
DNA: TGTGCCAGCAGCTTGGTTGGGGTGGGCGGCTACACCTTC
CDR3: CASSLVGVGGYTF

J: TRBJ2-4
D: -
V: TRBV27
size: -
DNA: TGTGCCAGCAGTTCGGCCAGGGACCTCACCCCGGCCAAAAACATTCAGTACTTC
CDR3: CASSSARDLTPAKNIQYF

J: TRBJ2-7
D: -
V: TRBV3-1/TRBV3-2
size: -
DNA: TGTGCCAGCAGCCAAGATTTTCGGGGGAGTGGCTACGAGCAGTACTTC
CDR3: CASSQDFRGSGYEQYF

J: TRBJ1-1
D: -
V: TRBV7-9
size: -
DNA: TGTGCCAGCAGCGCACCAGGGGTACCTGAAGCTTTCTTT
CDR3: CASSAPGVPEAFF

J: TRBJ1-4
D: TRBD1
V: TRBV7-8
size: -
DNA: TGTGCCAGCAGCCGACCTGGGACAGTAAATGAAAAACTGTTTTTT
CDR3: CASSRPGTVNEKLFF

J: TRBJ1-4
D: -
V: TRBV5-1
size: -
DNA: TGCGCCAGCAGCTTGGTGGGCAGGGATGAAAAACTGTTTTTT
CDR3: CASSLVGRDEKLFF

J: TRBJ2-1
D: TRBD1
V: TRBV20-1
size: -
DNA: TGCAGTGTGACAGGGGTCAATGAGCAGTTCTTC
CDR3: CSVTGVNEQFF

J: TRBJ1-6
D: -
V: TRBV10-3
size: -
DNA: TGTGCCATCAGTGAGTCAAATCTGGGCGCCCCCCTCCACTTT
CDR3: CAISESNLGAPLHF

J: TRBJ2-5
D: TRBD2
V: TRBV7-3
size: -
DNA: TGTGCCAGCAGCCCAACTAGCGGGAGGGCCGTGGAGACCCAGTACTTC
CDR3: CASSPTSGRAVETQYF

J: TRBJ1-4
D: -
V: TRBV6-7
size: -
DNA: TGTGCCACCGCAACGCCCAGGGAAAAACTGTTTTTT
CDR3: CATATPREKLFF

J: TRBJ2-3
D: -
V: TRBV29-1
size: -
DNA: TGCAGCGTTGCGCCCAGGGCACTAACTAGCACAGATACGCAGTATTTT
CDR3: CSVAPRALTSTDTQYF

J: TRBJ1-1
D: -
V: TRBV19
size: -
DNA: TGTGCCAGTAGTGAACCGCGCGCGCAACTGAACACTGAAGCTTTCTTT
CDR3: CASSEPRAQLNTEAFF

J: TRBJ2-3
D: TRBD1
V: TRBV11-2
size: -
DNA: TGTGCCAGCAGCTTATCCACCCACAGGGGGTGGACAGATACGCAGTATTTT
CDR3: CASSLSTHRGWTDTQYF

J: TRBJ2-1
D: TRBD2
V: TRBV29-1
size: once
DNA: TGCAGCGTAGCGGGGAGCTCCTACAATGAGCAGTTCTTC
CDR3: CSVAGSSYNEQFF

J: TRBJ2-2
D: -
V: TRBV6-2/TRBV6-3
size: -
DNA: TGTGCCAGCAGTTACTCGCGGGTCACCGGGGAGCTGTTTTTT
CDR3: CASSYSRVTGELFF

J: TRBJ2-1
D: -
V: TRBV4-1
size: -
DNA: TGCGCCAGCAGTCTAGCCCCACATACGAGCTCCTACAATGAGCAGTTCTTC
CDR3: CASSLAPHTSSYNEQFF

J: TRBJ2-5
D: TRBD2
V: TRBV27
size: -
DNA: TGTGCCAGCAGCCCACCCAACCCGGGACTAGCGGGAGTTGAGACCCAGTACTTC
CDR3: CASSPPNPGLAGVETQYF

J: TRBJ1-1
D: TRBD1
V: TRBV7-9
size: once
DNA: TGTGCCAGCAGCTTCGACAGGGTATTGATGAACACTGAAGCTTTCTTT
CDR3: CASSFDRVLMNTEAFF

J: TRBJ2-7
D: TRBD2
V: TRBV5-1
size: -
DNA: TGCGCCAGCAGCTTGGAAGATAGCGGGATTGAGCAGTACTTC
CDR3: CASSLEDSGIEQYF

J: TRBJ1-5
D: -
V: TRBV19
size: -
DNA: TGTGCCAGTAGTATTGGAGGGGGAGGAAAGCCCCAGCATTTT
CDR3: CASSIGGGGKPQHF

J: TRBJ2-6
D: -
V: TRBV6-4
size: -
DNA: TGTGCCAGCAGGGCCACAGCCGGGGCCAACGTCCTGACTTTC
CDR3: CASRATAGANVLTF